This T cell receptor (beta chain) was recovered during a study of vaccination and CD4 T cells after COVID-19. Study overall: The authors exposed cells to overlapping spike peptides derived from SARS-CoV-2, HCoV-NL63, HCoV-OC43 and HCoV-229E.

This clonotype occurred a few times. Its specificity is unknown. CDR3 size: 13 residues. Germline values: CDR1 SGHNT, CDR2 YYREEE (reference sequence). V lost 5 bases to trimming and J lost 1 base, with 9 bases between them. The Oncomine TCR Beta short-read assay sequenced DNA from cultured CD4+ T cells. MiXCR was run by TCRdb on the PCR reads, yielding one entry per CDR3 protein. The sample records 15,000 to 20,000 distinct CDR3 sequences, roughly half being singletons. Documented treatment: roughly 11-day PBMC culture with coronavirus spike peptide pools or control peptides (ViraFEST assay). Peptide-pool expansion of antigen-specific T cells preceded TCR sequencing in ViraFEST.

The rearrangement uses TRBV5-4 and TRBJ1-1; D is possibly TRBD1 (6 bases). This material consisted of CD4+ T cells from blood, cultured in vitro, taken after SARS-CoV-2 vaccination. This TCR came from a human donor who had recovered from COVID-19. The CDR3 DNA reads TGTGCCAGCAGTTCACAGGGGAACACTGAAGCTTTCTTT. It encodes CASSSQGNTEAFF.